This is a list of T cell receptor beta chains from one sample in a study of graft-versus-host responses after intestinal transplantation. TCRdb's table, derived via immunoSEQ multiplex PCR, lists solely in-frame clones and lacks some. This table has under 45,000 clones, about 92% appearing once. The specimen comprised PBMCs, sampled 734 days after intestinal transplantation. Receptor source: a human patient who received an intestinal transplant, so some T cells may come from the graft donor. Each CDR3 is given with its conserved first and last residue. A D gene is named only where the DNA matches it firmly. Only some rows state a clone size, as once, few, many or a class for expanded clones.

j_call	v_call	d_call	clone_size	cdr3_nt	cdr3_aa
TRBJ1-1	TRBV27	NA	NA	TGTGCCAGCAGTTCGACCGGTGAAGCTTTCTTT	CASSSTGEAFF
TRBJ1-5	TRBV6-1	TRBD1	once	TGTGCCAGCAGTCCCCAGACAGGGTACAATCAGCCCCAGCATTTT	CASSPQTGYNQPQHF
TRBJ2-3	TRBV10-3	NA	NA	TGTGCCATCAGTATTAGGGGAAACACAGATACGCAGTATTTT	CAISIRGNTDTQYF
TRBJ1-2	TRBV19	NA	NA	TGTGCCAGTAGTCACCGACATTTCGGCGACGATGGCTACACCTTC	CASSHRHFGDDGYTF
TRBJ2-7	TRBV28	NA	once	TGTGCCAGCAGTTTGGGGCGGTACGAGCAGTACTTC	CASSLGRYEQYF
TRBJ1-2	TRBV7-2	NA	NA	TGTGCCAGCAGCTTCCGGGGTTCTGGATATGGCTACACCTTC	CASSFRGSGYGYTF
TRBJ2-2	TRBV19	NA	NA	TGTGCCAGTAGTATAGAGGGAGGCCGACGGTACACCGGGGAGCTGTTTTTT	CASSIEGGRRYTGELFF
TRBJ2-3	TRBV2	TRBD1	NA	TGTGCCAGCAGTGAAGCCTTAGAGGGGGCGGGCACAGATACGCAGTATTTT	CASSEALEGAGTDTQYF
TRBJ1-1	TRBV30	NA	NA	TGTGCCTGGGACGGCCTGGGGGCTTTCTTT	CAWDGLGAFF
TRBJ2-3	TRBV5-4	TRBD2	NA	TGTGCCAGCACCAACCTGATGGGACTAGACCCCACAGATACGCAGTATTTT	CASTNLMGLDPTDTQYF
TRBJ2-1	TRBV5-1	NA	NA	TGCGCCAGCAGCTTGAGTAGAGATTGGTACAATGAGCAGTTCTTC	CASSLSRDWYNEQFF
TRBJ1-3	TRBV6-1	NA	NA	TGTGCCAGCGAGCTCGGGGGGCGAGGAAACACCATATATTTT	CASELGGRGNTIYF